Listed here are 6 T cell receptor beta chains from one sample, sequenced in a study of T cells in women clearing cervical HPV infection. Measured with immunoSEQ multiplex PCR; TCRdb has only the in-frame clones, and not every one. The sample holds some 41,000 clones. Sequencing was carried out using blood buffy coat. These receptors all stem from a woman between 18 and 70 years old with a cervical HPV16 infection that either progressed to CIN3+ or cleared (not recorded which).

Worth noting for this clone: The read ends 3 residues shy of where the CDR3 ends; the end is completed using the germline J gene. The rearrangement joins TRBV10-3 to TRBJ2-7; 9 nucleotides line up with TRBD1. Trimming at V came to 6 bases and at J to 0 bases, leaving 3 bases not matched to a gene. Per the germline V gene, CDR1 is ENHRY and CDR2 is SYGVKD. The CDR3 spans 14 residues. The covered CDR3 bases are TGTGCCATCAGCCCGGGACAGGGCTCCTACGAG. This sequence encodes CAISPGQGSYE. The entire CDR3 protein reads CAISPGQGSYEQYF.

In regard to this clone: The CDR3 end falls 3 residues outside the read, so it is completed with the germline J gene. V gene TRBV4-1 combines with J gene TRBJ2-5; 9 positions match TRBD2. The CDR3 is 17 residues long. Germline V gene lookup returns CDR1 MGHRA and CDR2 YSYEKL. V was clipped by 4 bases and J by 5 bases; unmatched bases: 14. This chain's CDR3 is CASSPFGIAGALETQYF. The sequenced CDR3 bases are TGCGCCAGCAGCCCCTTTGGGATAGCGGGAGCTTTGGAGACC.

With respect to this clone: Sequencing ends 3 residues short of the CDR3 end; the germline J gene provides the rest. V usage is TRBV30 and J usage is TRBJ2-3; 10 positions agree with TRBD2. This CDR3 is 17 amino acids long. CDR1 is GTSNPN, CDR2 SVGIG, per germline (reference sequence). J was trimmed by 3 bases and V by 0 bases; bases with no gene match: 9. CDR3 DNA, as far as it was read: TGTGCCTGGAGTGTACGATGGGATAGCGGGGGGACAGATACG. It encodes CAWSVRWDSGGTDT. The whole CDR3 reads CAWSVRWDSGGTDTQYF.

With regard to this clone: The read terminates 3 residues before the CDR3 end, so the remaining end is supplied by the germline J gene. This chain uses TRBV11-2 with TRBJ2-5; 9 bases line up with TRBD2. CDR1 and CDR2 (germline): SGHAT, FQNNGV. With V trimmed by 5 bases and J by 5 bases, 6 bases remained unmatched. The CDR3 totals 14 residues. CDR3 DNA, as far as it was read: TGTGCCAGCAGCCCAGGACTAGCGACGGAGACC. Translated, it gives CASSPGLATET. The whole CDR3 sequence is CASSPGLATETQYF. The full variable domain, completed using reference TRBV11-2 and TRBJ2-5, is EAGVAQSPRYKIIEKRQSVAFWCNPISGHATLYWYQQILGQGPKLLIQFQNNGVVDDSQLPKDRFSAERLKGVDSTLKIQPAKLEDSAVYLCASSPGLATETQYFGPGTRLLVL.

Regarding this clone: With the read ending 3 residues before the CDR3 end, the germline J gene is used to fill in that end. The V and J genes are TRBV2 and TRBJ2-5, with TRBD2 matching 11 bases. After removal of 6 bases from V and 4 bases from J, the junction contained 10 bases not matched to a gene. The germline V gene has CDR1 SNHLY and CDR2 FYNNEI. The CDR3 totals 16 residues. The CDR3: CASRETSGVSRETQYF. The sequenced part of the CDR3 DNA is TGTGCCAGCAGGGAGACTAGCGGGGTGTCTCGAGAGACC.

As to this clone: The sequenced fragment ends 3 residues before the CDR3 boundary, so the rest is inferred from the germline J gene. J is TRBJ1-5 and V is TRBV6-1; D is uncertain. Deletions cut 2 bases from V and 0 bases from J, with 8 bases between. The germline gives CDR1 MNHNS, CDR2 SASEGT. The CDR3 covers 15 residues. The CDR3 reads CASSERVTSNQPQHF. Incomplete CDR3 DNA: TGTGCCAGCAGTGAAAGGGTGACTAGCAATCAGCCC.